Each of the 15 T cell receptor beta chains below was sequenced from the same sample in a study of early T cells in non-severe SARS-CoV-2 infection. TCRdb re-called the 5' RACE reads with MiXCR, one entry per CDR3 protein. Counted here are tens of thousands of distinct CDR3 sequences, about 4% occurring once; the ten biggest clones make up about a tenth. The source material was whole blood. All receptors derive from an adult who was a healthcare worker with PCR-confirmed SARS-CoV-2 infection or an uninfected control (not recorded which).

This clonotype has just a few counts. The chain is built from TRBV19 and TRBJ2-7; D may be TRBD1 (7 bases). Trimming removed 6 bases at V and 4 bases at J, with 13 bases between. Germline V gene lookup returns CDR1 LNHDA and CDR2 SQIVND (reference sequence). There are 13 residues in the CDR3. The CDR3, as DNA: TGTGCCAGTAGCCAACAGGGGAGGTACGAGCAGTACTTC. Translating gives CASSQQGRYEQYF.

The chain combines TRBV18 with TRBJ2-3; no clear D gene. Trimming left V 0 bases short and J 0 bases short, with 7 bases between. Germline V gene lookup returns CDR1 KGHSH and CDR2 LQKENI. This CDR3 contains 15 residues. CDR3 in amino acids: CASSPPALSTDTQYF. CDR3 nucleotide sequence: TGTGCCAGCTCACCACCGGCCTTGAGCACAGATACGCAGTATTTT.

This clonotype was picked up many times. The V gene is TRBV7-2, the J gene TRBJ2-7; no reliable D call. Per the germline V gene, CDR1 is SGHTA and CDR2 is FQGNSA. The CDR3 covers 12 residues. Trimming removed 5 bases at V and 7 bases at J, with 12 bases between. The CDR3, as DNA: TGTGCCAGCAGCCAAGTGGGCCCAGAGCAGTACTTC. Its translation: CASSQVGPEQYF. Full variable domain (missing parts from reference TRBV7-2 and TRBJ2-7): GAGVSQSPSNKVTEKGKDVELRCDPISGHTALYWYRQSLGQGLEFLIYFQGNSAPDKSGLPSDRFSAERTGGSVSTLTIQRTQQEDSAVYLCASSQVGPEQYFGPGTRLTVT.

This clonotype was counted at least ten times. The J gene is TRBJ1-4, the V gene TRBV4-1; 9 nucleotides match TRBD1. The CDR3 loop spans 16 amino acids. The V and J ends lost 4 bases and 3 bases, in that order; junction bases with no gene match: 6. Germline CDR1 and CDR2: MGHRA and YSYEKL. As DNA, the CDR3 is TGCGCCAGCAGCCGGGAGGGACAGGGACCTAATGAAAAACTGTTTTTT. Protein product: CASSREGQGPNEKLFF.

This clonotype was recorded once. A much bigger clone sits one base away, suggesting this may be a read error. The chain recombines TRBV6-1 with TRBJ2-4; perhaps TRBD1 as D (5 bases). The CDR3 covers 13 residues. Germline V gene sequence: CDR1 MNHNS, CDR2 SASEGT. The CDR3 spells CASNLDWADIQNF. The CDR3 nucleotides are TGTGCCAGCAACTTAGACTGGGCGGACATTCAGAACTTC.

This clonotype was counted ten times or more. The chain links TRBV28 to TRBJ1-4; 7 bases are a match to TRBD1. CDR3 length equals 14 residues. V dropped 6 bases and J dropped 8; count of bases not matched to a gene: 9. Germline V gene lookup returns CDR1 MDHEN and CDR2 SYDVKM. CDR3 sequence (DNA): TGTGCCAGCAGCGAATGGGACAGTGGGGAAAAACTGTTTTTT. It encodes CASSEWDSGEKLFF.

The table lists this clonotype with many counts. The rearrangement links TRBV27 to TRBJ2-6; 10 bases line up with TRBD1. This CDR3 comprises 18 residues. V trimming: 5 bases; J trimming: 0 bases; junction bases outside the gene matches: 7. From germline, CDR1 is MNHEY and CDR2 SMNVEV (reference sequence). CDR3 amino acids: CASSKTGGLYSGANVLTF. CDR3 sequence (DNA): TGTGCCAGCAGTAAGACAGGGGGCCTATACTCTGGGGCCAACGTCCTGACTTTC.

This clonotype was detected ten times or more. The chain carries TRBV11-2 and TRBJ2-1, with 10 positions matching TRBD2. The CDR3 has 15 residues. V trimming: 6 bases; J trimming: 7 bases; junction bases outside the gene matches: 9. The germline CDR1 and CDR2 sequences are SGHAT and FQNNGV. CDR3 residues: CASSPGTSVGNEQFF. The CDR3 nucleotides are TGTGCCAGCAGTCCCGGGACTAGCGTGGGGAATGAGCAGTTCTTC.

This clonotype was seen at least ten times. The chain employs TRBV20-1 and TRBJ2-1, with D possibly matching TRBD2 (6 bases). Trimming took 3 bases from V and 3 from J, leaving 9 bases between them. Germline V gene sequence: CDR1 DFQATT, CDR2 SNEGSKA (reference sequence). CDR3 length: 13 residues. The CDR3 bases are TGCAGTGCTAGTGGGGGGTTCTACAATGAGCAGTTCTTC. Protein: CSASGGFYNEQFF.

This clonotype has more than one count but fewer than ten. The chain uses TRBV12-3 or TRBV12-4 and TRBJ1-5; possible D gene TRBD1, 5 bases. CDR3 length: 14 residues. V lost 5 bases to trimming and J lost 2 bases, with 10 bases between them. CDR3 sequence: CASSRQSGNQPQHF. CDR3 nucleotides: TGTGCCAGCAGTAGACAGAGCGGCAATCAGCCCCAGCATTTT.

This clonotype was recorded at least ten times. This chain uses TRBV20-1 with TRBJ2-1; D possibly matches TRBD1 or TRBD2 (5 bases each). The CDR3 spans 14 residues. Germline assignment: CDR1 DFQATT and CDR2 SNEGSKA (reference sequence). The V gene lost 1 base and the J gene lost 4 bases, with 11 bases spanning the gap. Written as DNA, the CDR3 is TGCAGTGCTAGAGCGGGGCTAATGTACAATGAGCAGTTCTTC. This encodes CSARAGLMYNEQFF.

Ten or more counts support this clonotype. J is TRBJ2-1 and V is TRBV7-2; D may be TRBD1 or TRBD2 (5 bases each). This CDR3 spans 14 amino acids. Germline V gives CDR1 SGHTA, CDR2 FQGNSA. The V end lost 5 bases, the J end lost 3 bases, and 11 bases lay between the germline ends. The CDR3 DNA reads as TGTGCCAGCAGCGGGGGAATAGTCTACAATGAGCAGTTCTTC. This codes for CASSGGIVYNEQFF.

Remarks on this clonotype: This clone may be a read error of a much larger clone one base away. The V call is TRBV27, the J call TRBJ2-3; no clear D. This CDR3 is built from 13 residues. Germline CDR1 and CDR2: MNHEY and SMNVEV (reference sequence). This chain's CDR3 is CASSSPSIDTQYF. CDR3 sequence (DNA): TGTGCCAGCAGTAGCCCCAGCATAGATACGCAGTATTTT.

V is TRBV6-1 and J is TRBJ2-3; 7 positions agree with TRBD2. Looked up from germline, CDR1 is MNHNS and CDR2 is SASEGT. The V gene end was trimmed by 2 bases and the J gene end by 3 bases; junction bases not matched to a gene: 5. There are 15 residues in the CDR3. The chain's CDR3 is CASSEWDYGTDTQYF. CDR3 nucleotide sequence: TGTGCCAGCAGTGAATGGGACTATGGAACAGATACGCAGTATTTT.

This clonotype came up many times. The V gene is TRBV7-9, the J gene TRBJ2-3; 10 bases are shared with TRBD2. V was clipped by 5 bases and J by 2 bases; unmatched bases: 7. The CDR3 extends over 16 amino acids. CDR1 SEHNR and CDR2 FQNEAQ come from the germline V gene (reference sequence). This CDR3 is CASSPWTSGPTDTQYF. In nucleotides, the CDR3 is TGTGCCAGCAGCCCCTGGACTAGCGGACCCACAGATACGCAGTATTTT.